This T cell receptor beta chain was retrieved from a study of tumor-infiltrating lymphocytes in primary liver carcinoma. Study-level information: The tumors, T1-T3 N0M0 lesions, were about 4 to 11 cm across.

Only a few counts were recorded for this clonotype. The antigen is unknown. Researchers generated TCR beta cDNA from about 450 ng of total RNA, relying on a constant-region primer. Nested multiplex PCR, run for three rounds with slightly modified ARM-PCR, yielded TCR beta libraries. The two initial PCR rounds, around 11 cycles each, used TRBV1-TRBV30 forward and C-beta reverse primers. TCRdb used MiXCR to reprocess the multiplex PCR reads, holding one entry per CDR3 protein. The repertoire has almost 200,000 distinct CDR3 sequences, approximately 64% of them found once; the top ten carry about 7.1%. With 5 bases removed from V and 0 bases from J, the gap between germline ends came to 17 bases. The germline V gene encodes CDR1 MDHEN and CDR2 SYDVKM. The CDR3 has 16 amino acids. General study results and limits: Tumor region pairs outstripped tumor-adjacent and tumor-blood pairs in overlap.

The study extracted blood RNA from unsorted whole blood and also extracted germline DNA. Input material: peripheral blood. This receptor was identified in a woman aged 60-75 years with primary liver carcinoma and hepatitis B virus infection. The rearrangement uses TRBV28 and TRBJ2-7; possibly TRBD1 for D (5 bases). The CDR3: CASSPEPGPSSYEQYF. DNA of the CDR3: TGTGCCAGCAGTCCTGAGCCAGGGCCGAGCTCCTACGAGCAGTACTTC.